This T cell receptor beta chain was identified in a study of OX40 agonist ivuxolimab in advanced cancers. This clone has a handful of counts. This CDR3 region has 14 residues. Germline V CDR1 and CDR2: SGHKS, YYEKEE (reference sequence). Trimming shortened V by 4 bases and J by 2 bases, and 13 bases separated the two germline ends. The repertoire was sequenced with immunoSEQ multiplex PCR; TCRdb's copy has only in-frame clones and lacks some. The repertoire holds 11,000 or so clones, with 86% as singletons. Source: CD4+ or CD8+ T cells sorted from blood, taken in a trial of the OX40 agonist ivuxolimab. This chain uses TRBV5-5 with TRBJ2-7; D gene unclear. This sequence was found in an adult with an advanced solid tumor such as melanoma, head and neck, liver or kidney cancer. CDR3 coding DNA: TGTGCCAGCAGCCCAAGGGTGGACCCCTACGAGCAGTACTTC. The encoded protein is CASSPRVDPYEQYF.